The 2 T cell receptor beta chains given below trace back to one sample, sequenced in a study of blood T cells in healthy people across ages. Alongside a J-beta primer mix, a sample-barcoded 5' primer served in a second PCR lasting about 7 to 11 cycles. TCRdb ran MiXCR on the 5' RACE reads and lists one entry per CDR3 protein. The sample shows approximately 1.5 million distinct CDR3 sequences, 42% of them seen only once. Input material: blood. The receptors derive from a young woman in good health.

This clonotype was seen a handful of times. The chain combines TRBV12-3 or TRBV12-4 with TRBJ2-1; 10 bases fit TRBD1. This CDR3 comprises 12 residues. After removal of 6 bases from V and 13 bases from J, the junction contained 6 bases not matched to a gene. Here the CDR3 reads CASSRDRGHQFF. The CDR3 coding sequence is TGTGCCAGCAGCCGGGACAGGGGTCATCAGTTCTTC.

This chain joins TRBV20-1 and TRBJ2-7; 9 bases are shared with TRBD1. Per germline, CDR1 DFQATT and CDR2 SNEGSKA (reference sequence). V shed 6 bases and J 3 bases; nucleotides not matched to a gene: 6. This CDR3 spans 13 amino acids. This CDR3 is CSAWDREIYEQYF. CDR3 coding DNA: TGCAGTGCCTGGGACAGGGAAATCTACGAGCAGTACTTC.